This is a list of T cell receptor beta chains from one sample in a study of blood T cells in healthy people across ages. Each CDR3 protein gets one entry after TCRdb re-called the 5' RACE reads with MiXCR. The sample has approximately 690,000 distinct CDR3 sequences, 58% seen once. Sequencing was done on a sample of blood. The receptors were sampled from a man aged 60 to 75 in good health. CDR3s include the opening cysteine and the closing phenylalanine or tryptophan. A D gene is named only where the DNA matches it firmly. Size tells how often a clone was seen (once, few, many) or the class of an expanded clone, and some rows leave it out.

clone_size: NA
cdr3_length: 16
d_call: TRBD2
j_call: TRBJ2-1
v_call: TRBV9
cdr3_aa: CASSPRSTSGGDEQFF
cdr3_nt: TGTGCCAGCAGCCCCAGGTCGACTAGCGGGGGCGATGAGCAGTTCTTC

clone_size: NA
cdr3_length: 16
d_call: NA
j_call: TRBJ2-1
v_call: TRBV3-1
cdr3_aa: CASSLLYGSSYNEQFF
cdr3_nt: TGTGCCAGCAGCCTACTCTACGGGAGCTCCTACAATGAGCAGTTCTTC

clone_size: few
cdr3_length: 14
d_call: NA
j_call: TRBJ2-5
v_call: TRBV15
cdr3_aa: CATSGRTAQETQYF
cdr3_nt: TGTGCCACCAGCGGAAGGACAGCTCAAGAGACCCAGTACTTC

clone_size: NA
cdr3_length: 18
d_call: TRBD2
j_call: TRBJ2-1
v_call: TRBV4-2
cdr3_aa: CASSQEHSGGYRGHEQFF
cdr3_nt: TGTGCCAGCAGCCAAGAACATAGCGGGGGGTACCGCGGCCATGAGCAGTTCTTC

clone_size: NA
cdr3_length: 17
d_call: NA
j_call: TRBJ2-5
v_call: TRBV3-1
cdr3_aa: CASSQDVPGMRRETQYF
cdr3_nt: TGTGCCAGCAGCCAAGACGTACCAGGGATGAGGAGAGAGACCCAGTACTTC

clone_size: NA
cdr3_length: 15
d_call: NA
j_call: TRBJ2-4
v_call: TRBV7-2
cdr3_aa: CASSFARGPKNIQYF
cdr3_nt: TGTGCCAGCAGCTTTGCCCGGGGCCCAAAAAACATTCAGTACTTC

clone_size: few
cdr3_length: 14
d_call: NA
j_call: TRBJ2-3
v_call: TRBV7-2
cdr3_aa: CASSPGLFLDTQYF
cdr3_nt: TGTGCCAGCAGCCCAGGACTTTTCTTGGATACGCAGTATTTT

clone_size: NA
cdr3_length: 14
d_call: NA
j_call: TRBJ2-7
v_call: TRBV29-1
cdr3_aa: CSVVPPNRPYEQYF
cdr3_nt: TGCAGCGTTGTTCCTCCTAATCGACCCTACGAGCAGTACTTC

clone_size: few
cdr3_length: 15
d_call: TRBD2
j_call: TRBJ2-7
v_call: TRBV9
cdr3_aa: CASSPPGGGTREQYF
cdr3_nt: TGTGCCAGCAGCCCCCCCGGCGGGGGGACCCGCGAGCAGTACTTC

clone_size: once
cdr3_length: 15
d_call: TRBD1
j_call: TRBJ2-1
v_call: TRBV10-3
cdr3_aa: CAISEGTGAYNEQFF
cdr3_nt: TGTGCCATCAGTGAGGGAACAGGGGCTTACAATGAGCAGTTCTTC